This T cell receptor beta chain is drawn from a study of blood T cell repertoires in COVID-19. Looking at the study overall: PBMCs, B-cell-depleted T cells, or T cells were the source of the cDNA or gDNA that made up the material.

Authors' processing steps: Using reference gene primer amplification, nucleated cell counts were estimated. TCRdb keeps only in-frame clones here, not all; method: immunoSEQ multiplex PCR. That table supplies the V and J calls and clone size; D and trimming were determined from the DNA. There are roughly 150,000 clones in the sample; around 85% occur only once, and approximately 7.6% lies in the top ten. Seattle-derived patients entered the study during active infection and were followed longitudinally. The TCR was taken from an elderly woman with COVID-19, enrolled during active disease. Sequences were obtained from peripheral blood.

This CDR3 reads CARSSKGRGLDNEKLFF. CDR3 DNA sequence: TGTGCCAGAAGTTCGAAAGGCAGGGGGCTAGATAATGAAAAACTGTTTTTT. The chain employs TRBV5-3 and TRBJ1-4, with 8 bases aligning to TRBD1. TRBV5-3 counts as an open reading frame of uncertain function. Unmatched junction bases numbered 13, after V lost 5 bases and J lost 4 bases. The CDR3 runs 17 residues.